Following are 25 T cell receptor beta chains from one sample sequenced in a study of human T cells and chemical hapten exposure. Time point denoted: pre-sensitization, week 0. The treatment here: therapeutic diphenylcyclopropenone sensitization with weekly scalp DPC. TCRdb re-analysed the RACE reads in MiXCR, keeping a single row per CDR3 protein. This repertoire shows approximately 370,000 distinct CDR3 sequences, around 5.5% found once; its top ten account for under 9.5%. The sample in question was whole blood, obtained in connection with sensitization to the hapten diphenylcyclopropenone (DPC). The receptors were sampled from a woman under 30 with alopecia areata. Some clones in this sample may be carry-over from other donors' samples.

This clonotype was recorded at least ten times. V is TRBV7-9 and J is TRBJ2-3, with 8 bases identical to TRBD2. From germline, CDR1 is SEHNR and CDR2 FQNEAQ (reference sequence). This CDR3 has 17 residues. The V and J ends lost 1 base and 3 bases, in that order; junction bases with no gene match: 9. The CDR3 region has the DNA TGTGCCAGCAGCTTAGGCCGTACGACTAGCGTAACAGATACGCAGTATTTT. Its protein is CASSLGRTTSVTDTQYF.

The rearrangement links TRBV5-8 to TRBJ1-4; TRBD1 might be the D (6 bases). The CDR3 consists of 15 residues. The germline V gene encodes CDR1 SGHTS and CDR2 YDEGEE. V lost 3 bases and J lost 5, with 14 bases in between. CDR3 region: CASSSLDSLNEKLFF. CDR3 sequence (DNA): TGTGCCAGCAGCTCTTTGGACAGTTTGAATGAAAAACTGTTTTTT. Filled out from reference TRBV5-8 and TRBJ1-4, the complete variable domain reads EAGVTQSPTHLIKTRGQQATLRCSPISGHTSVYWYQQALGLGLQFLLWYDEGEERNRGNFPPRFSGRQFPNYSSELNVNALELEDSALYLCASSSLDSLNEKLFFGSGTQLSVL.

This clonotype has only a few counts. This chain uses TRBV7-2 with TRBJ1-6; D is uncertain. This CDR3 has 15 residues. CDR1 SGHTA and CDR2 FQGNSA come from the germline V gene. The V gene lost 2 bases and the J gene lost 5 bases, with 10 bases spanning the gap. The CDR3 DNA sequence: TGTGCCAGCAGCTTACAACAGCCAAATAATTCACCCCTCCACTTT. It yields the protein CASSLQQPNNSPLHF.

This clonotype was detected ten times or more. The chain couples TRBV6-1 to TRBJ2-6, with D possibly matching TRBD1 (6 bases). This CDR3 has 18 residues. V was shortened by 6 bases and J by 2 bases, with 20 bases between the two germline ends. CDR1 MNHNS and CDR2 SASEGT come from the germline V gene. CDR3 bases: TGTGCCAGCAGGCCCAGGGGCACTAATCTGGCTGGGGCCAACGTCCTGACTTTC. Translated, it gives CASRPRGTNLAGANVLTF.

The table lists this clonotype with many counts. V usage is TRBV29-1 and J usage is TRBJ2-3, with 7 nucleotides matching TRBD2. Germline V gene sequence: CDR1 SQVTM, CDR2 ANQGSEA. CDR3 length equals 14 residues. V shed 5 bases and J 0 bases; nucleotides not matched to a gene: 5. CDR3 sequence reads: CSVSGIRSTDTQYF. The CDR3 DNA sequence: TGCAGCGTTAGCGGGATCCGTAGCACAGATACGCAGTATTTT.

The chain is built from TRBV12-3 or TRBV12-4 and TRBJ1-5; D remains unclear. There are 15 residues in the CDR3. Between the trimmed V and J ends, which lost 6 bases and 6 bases, there was a span of 18 bases. This CDR3 is CASSRGPEVSQPQHF. The CDR3 nucleotides read TGTGCCAGCAGCCGCGGTCCAGAAGTGAGTCAGCCCCAGCATTTT.

This clonotype showed up just a few times. The chain couples TRBV6-1 to TRBJ1-1; 9 positions agree with TRBD1. This CDR3 is built from 15 residues. The V gene end was trimmed by 3 bases and the J gene end by 7 bases; junction bases not matched to a gene: 9. Germline V CDR1 and CDR2: MNHNS, SASEGT. The CDR3 is CASSDRTGGLSEAFF. For the CDR3, the DNA is TGTGCCAGCAGTGACCGAACAGGGGGCTTGAGTGAAGCTTTCTTT.

The rearrangement uses TRBV11-1 and TRBJ2-3; 8 bases line up with TRBD1. Germline CDR1 SGHAT, CDR2 FQDESV (reference sequence). The length of the CDR3 is 13 residues. V trimming: 4 bases; J trimming: 10 bases; junction bases outside the gene matches: 7. CDR3 nucleotide sequence: TGTGCCAGCAGCTCCACGTCAGGGGGCTCGCAGTATTTT. Translating gives CASSSTSGGSQYF.

This clonotype appeared many times. The chain employs TRBV18 and TRBJ1-4, with a tentative D call TRBD1 (6 bases). Germline assignment: CDR1 KGHSH and CDR2 LQKENI. V lost 1 base and J 8 bases, leaving 8 bases between the germline ends. The CDR3 length is 13 residues. The CDR3 DNA sequence: TGTGCCAGCTCACCACGGACAGACGAAAAACTGTTTTTT. The encoded protein is CASSPRTDEKLFF.

This clonotype turned up a few times. The chain links TRBV6-2 or TRBV6-3 to TRBJ1-1; 9 bases map to TRBD1. The V gene's germline CDR1 is MNHEY and CDR2 SVGEGT. This CDR3 is built from 18 residues. V lost 6 bases, J lost 2 bases, and 16 bases stayed unmatched. The CDR3 DNA reads as TGTGCCAGCAGCCCAGGACAGGGGAAAGTCCCCCTTAACACTGAAGCTTTCTTT. Encoded protein: CASSPGQGKVPLNTEAFF.

This clonotype was detected many times. The rearrangement uses TRBV28 and TRBJ2-7; D is unclear. Germline CDR1 MDHEN, CDR2 SYDVKM. Trimming pared 5 bases from V and 2 bases from J, leaving 13 bases between. CDR3 length: 14 amino acids. CDR3 bases: TGTGCCAGCAGTCAGGCGCCCGGAACCTACGAGCAGTACTTC. Amino acids: CASSQAPGTYEQYF.

This clonotype was recorded a few times. V gene TRBV12-3 or TRBV12-4 combines with J gene TRBJ1-6; no definite D call. The length of the CDR3 is 12 residues. Trimming took 3 bases from V and 9 from J, leaving 6 bases between them. The CDR3 reads CASSFLGSPLHF. As DNA, the CDR3 is TGTGCCAGCAGTTTTCTGGGTTCACCCCTCCACTTT.

There are a few counts of this clonotype. J is TRBJ2-1 and V is TRBV11-3, with 7 positions matching TRBD1. The CDR3 loop spans 12 amino acids. The V gene's germline CDR1 is SGHNT and CDR2 YENEEA. V was clipped by 5 bases and J by 9 bases; unmatched bases: 4. The chain's CDR3 is CASSPSGGEQFF. In nucleotides, the CDR3 is TGTGCCAGCAGCCCCTCAGGGGGTGAGCAGTTCTTC.

Ten or more counts support this clonotype. The genes are TRBV2 and TRBJ2-3, with D unresolved. This CDR3 region has 12 residues. V lost 3 bases, J lost 6 bases, and 7 bases lay in between. Germline values: CDR1 SNHLY, CDR2 FYNNEI. The CDR3 loop reads CASSDPPDTQYF. The CDR3 nucleotides read TGTGCCAGCAGTGATCCTCCGGATACGCAGTATTTT.

This clonotype was recorded a few times. The rearrangement uses TRBV20-1 and TRBJ1-5; D is possibly TRBD1 (6 bases). The CDR3 totals 16 residues. Between the trimmed V and J ends, which lost 6 bases and 0 bases, there was a span of 18 bases. CDR1 DFQATT and CDR2 SNEGSKA come from the germline V gene (reference sequence). The CDR3 region has the DNA TGCAGTGCAGAAATTCCAGGGGATTATAGCAATCAGCCCCAGCATTTT. Protein: CSAEIPGDYSNQPQHF.

Ten or more counts support this clonotype. The chain is built from TRBV7-9 and TRBJ2-3; 10 bases are a match to TRBD2. Germline values: CDR1 SEHNR, CDR2 FQNEAQ (reference sequence). CDR3 length: 18 residues. V lost 5 bases, J lost 2 bases, and 13 bases stayed unmatched. CDR3 loop: CASSALYATSGATDTQYF. Here the CDR3 DNA reads TGTGCCAGCAGCGCATTATACGCAACTAGCGGGGCCACAGATACGCAGTATTTT.

The CDR3 sequence: CANLYRGRDTYDTEAFF. In DNA form, the CDR3 reads TGTGCCAACCTATACAGGGGGCGGGATACATATGACACTGAAGCTTTCTTT. This rearrangement joins TRBV6-5 to TRBJ1-1, with 9 bases identical to TRBD1. Germline V lookup: CDR1 MNHEY, CDR2 SVGAGI. The CDR3 has 17 residues. With V trimmed by 10 bases and J by 3 bases, 18 bases remained unmatched.

This clonotype was detected many times. The chain links TRBV20-1 to TRBJ2-7; the match to TRBD1 covers 7 bases. This CDR3 is built from 14 residues. Germline lookup yields CDR1 DFQATT and CDR2 SNEGSKA (reference sequence). The trim removed 0 bases at V and 5 bases at J, leaving 7 bases unmatched. Written as DNA, the CDR3 is TGCAGTGCTAGAGAGGACAGGCTACCCAACGAGCAGTACTTC. Translated: CSAREDRLPNEQYF.

The chain uses TRBV18 and TRBJ2-6, with 8 nucleotides matching TRBD1. J was trimmed by 3 bases and V by 4 bases; bases with no gene match: 5. CDR1 and CDR2 (germline): KGHSH, LQKENI. There are 16 residues in the CDR3. In nucleotides, the CDR3 is TGTGCCAGCTCACTCGACAGGGGAGATGGGGCCAACGTCCTGACTTTC. Residues: CASSLDRGDGANVLTF.

In its sample, this clonotype was seen many times. V gene TRBV10-3 combines with J gene TRBJ2-7, with D unclear. V lost 4 bases and J lost 3, with 13 bases in between. The CDR3 has 14 residues. The germline CDR1 and CDR2 sequences are ENHRY and SYGVKD. The CDR3 DNA reads as TGTGCCATCAGTGCCCCCAATGCCAACTACGAGCAGTACTTC. Amino acid sequence: CAISAPNANYEQYF.

This clonotype was observed at least ten times. V gene TRBV6-2 or TRBV6-3 combines with J gene TRBJ1-2, with 8 positions matching TRBD1. CDR1 and CDR2 from the germline V gene are MNHEY and SVGEGT. J was trimmed by 4 bases and V by 7 bases; bases with no gene match: 14. The CDR3 consists of 16 residues. The DNA for the CDR3 is TGTGCCAGCATCGCTTTTAGACAGGGGAGCGGCTATGGCTACACCTTC. Its translation is CASIAFRQGSGYGYTF.

There are a few counts of this clonotype. V and J are TRBV11-2 and TRBJ2-1, with 13 bases lining up with TRBD2. V was pared by 4 bases and J by 7 bases, with 16 bases of the junction left unmatched. The CDR3 covers 19 residues. Germline V gives CDR1 SGHAT, CDR2 FQNNGV. CDR3 region: CASSSLTPRLAGGDNEQFF. The DNA for the CDR3 is TGTGCCAGCAGCTCGCTAACGCCCCGACTAGCGGGGGGTGATAATGAGCAGTTCTTC.

The table lists this clonotype with a few counts. This sequence joins TRBV5-6 and TRBJ1-5, with D unclear. Per germline, CDR1 SGHDT and CDR2 YYEEEE. Trimming pared 1 base from V and 7 bases from J, leaving 12 bases between. The CDR3 contains 14 residues. CDR3 region: CASSLTASEQPQHF. CDR3 DNA: TGTGCCAGCAGCTTGACGGCGTCCGAGCAGCCCCAGCATTTT.

J is TRBJ1-4 and V is TRBV7-2; the D is unclear. Germline lookup yields CDR1 SGHTA and CDR2 FQGNSA. V was cut by 4 bases and J by 0 bases, with 9 bases left in between. CDR3 size: 15 residues. DNA of the CDR3: TGTGCCAGCAGCTCTTCCTATGCAACTAATGAAAAACTGTTTTTT. Protein: CASSSSYATNEKLFF.

This clonotype was detected ten times or more. The chain carries TRBV12-3 or TRBV12-4 and TRBJ2-7; a weak D match, TRBD2 (6 bases). The CDR3 has 12 residues. The V end was cut by 6 bases, the J end by 10 bases, with 16 bases between. This CDR3 is CASSLGRPPQYF. CDR3 in DNA: TGTGCCAGCAGCCTTGGGAGGCCTCCTCAGTACTTC.